Below, 14 T cell receptor beta chains from the same sample are listed, as sequenced in a study of PD-1 blockade in classical Hodgkin lymphoma. This table comes from immunoSEQ multiplex PCR, and its TCRdb copy is limited to in-frame clones, with some not included. The sample records about 7,700 clones, roughly 89% being singletons. Brentuximab vedotin exposure varied, and every patient relapsed after autologous stem cell transplantation. Isolation of CD4+ T cells from thawed PBMCs was performed by magnetic negative selection. Specimen: CD4+ T cells from blood, collected at baseline. Receptors were obtained from a human donor with classical Hodgkin lymphoma.

The gene calls are TRBV6-1 and TRBJ2-1; D is perhaps TRBD2 (5 bases). The length of the CDR3 is 14 residues. CDR1 and CDR2 (germline): MNHNS, SASEGT. Trimming stripped 3 bases from V and 9 bases from J, with 15 bases between. CDR3 coding DNA: TGTGCCAGCAGTGAGCAACCCCAGGACTCTGAGCAGTTCTTC. This sequence encodes CASSEQPQDSEQFF.

The chain joins TRBV5-1 to TRBJ2-6; 10 nucleotides line up with TRBD1. Trimming removed 2 bases from V and 2 bases from J; junction bases left unmatched: 4. Germline lookup yields CDR1 SGHRS and CDR2 YFSETQ. The CDR3 totals 17 residues. CDR3 sequence: CASSLQTGGPGANVLTF. The CDR3 nucleotides read TGCGCCAGCAGCTTACAGACAGGGGGCCCTGGGGCCAACGTCCTGACTTTC.

This chain links TRBV9 with TRBJ2-7; 8 bases match TRBD1. Germline V gives CDR1 SGDLS, CDR2 YYNGEE. Trimming removed 4 bases from V and 3 bases from J; junction bases left unmatched: 6. The CDR3 consists of 14 residues. CDR3 sequence reads: CASSPQDRVYEQYF. The DNA for the CDR3 is TGTGCCAGCAGCCCCCAGGACAGGGTCTACGAGCAGTACTTC.

This chain connects TRBV18 to TRBJ2-5; 11 bases map to TRBD2. The V gene end was trimmed by 4 bases and the J gene end by 4 bases; junction bases not matched to a gene: 14. The CDR3 totals 18 residues. Germline CDR1 reads KGHSH; CDR2 reads LQKENI. The CDR3 protein is CASSQGQGQGLAGETQYF. The CDR3 DNA reads TGTGCCAGCTCACAAGGACAGGGGCAAGGACTAGCGGGAGAGACCCAGTACTTC.

The chain carries TRBV5-1 and TRBJ2-2; maybe TRBD2 (6 bases). This CDR3 has 15 residues. Germline CDR1 and CDR2: SGHRS and YFSETQ. The V and J ends lost 0 bases and 1 base respectively, with 7 bases between them. CDR3 DNA sequence: TGCGCCAGCAGCTTGGGACTAGGGAACACCGGGGAGCTGTTTTTT. Its protein product is CASSLGLGNTGELFF.

V and J are TRBV28 and TRBJ2-7; D call uncertain. Trimming took off 1 base at V and 2 bases at J, with 6 bases between the two ends. The CDR3 is made up of 13 amino acids. From germline, CDR1 is MDHEN and CDR2 SYDVKM. The CDR3 DNA is TGTGCCAGCAGTTTATTCGGACCCTACGAGCAGTACTTC. Residues: CASSLFGPYEQYF.

The rearrangement links TRBV15 to TRBJ1-3, with unresolved D. The length of the CDR3 is 15 residues. Germline values: CDR1 LNHNV, CDR2 YYDKDF (reference sequence). Trimming cost V 4 bases and J 0 bases, with 10 bases left between them. CDR3 DNA: TGTGCCACCAGCAAGGAGCCCTTCTCTGGAAACACCATATATTTT. Translating gives CATSKEPFSGNTIYF.

The V call is TRBV9, the J call TRBJ2-2; possibly TRBD2 for D (5 bases). V was trimmed by 3 bases and J by 2 bases, leaving 11 bases between them. The CDR3 totals 15 residues. Germline CDR1 is SGDLS and CDR2 is YYNGEE. CDR3 sequence reads: CASSARRTNTGELFF. CDR3 nucleotide sequence: TGTGCCAGCAGCGCCAGACGGACTAACACCGGGGAGCTGTTTTTT.

This chain joins TRBV5-4 and TRBJ2-3; D may be TRBD2 (5 bases). Germline loops: CDR1 SGHNT, CDR2 YYREEE (reference sequence). Trimming shortened V by 3 bases and J by 6 bases, and 17 bases separated the two germline ends. This CDR3 region has 15 residues. The CDR3 DNA follows: TGTGCCAGCAGCTCGGCCAGCGGCTTAGTCGATACGCAGTATTTT. Residues: CASSSASGLVDTQYF.

The chain is built from TRBV28 and TRBJ1-2; D is undetermined. The germline V and J ends were trimmed by 2 bases and 8 bases, with 9 bases remaining between them. The CDR3 is 12 residues long. Germline V lookup: CDR1 MDHEN, CDR2 SYDVKM. The CDR3 is CASSLRGYGYTF. The CDR3 DNA reads TGTGCCAGCAGTTTAAGAGGGTACGGCTACACCTTC.

This clone has a single count. This rearrangement joins TRBV5-1 to TRBJ1-4; D is unclear. The CDR3 is made up of 14 amino acids. Trimming took 3 bases from V and 0 from J, leaving 6 bases between them. CDR1 and CDR2 (germline): SGHRS, YFSETQ. CDR3 coding DNA: TGCGCCAGCAGCTCGCAGGCAACTAATGAAAAACTGTTTTTT. This translates into CASSSQATNEKLFF. The whole variable domain, filled in from reference TRBV5-1 and TRBJ1-4, reads KAGVTQTPRYLIKTRGQQVTLSCSPISGHRSVSWYQQTPGQGLQFLFEYFSETQRNKGNFPGRFSGRQFSNSRSEMNVSTLELGDSALYLCASSSQATNEKLFFGSGTQLSVL.

V is TRBV19 and J is TRBJ2-7; TRBD1 agrees at 7 bases. Unmatched junction bases numbered 11, after V lost 6 bases and J lost 3 bases. CDR3 length: 15 amino acids. Per the germline V gene, CDR1 is LNHDA and CDR2 is SQIVND (reference sequence). The DNA for the CDR3 is TGTGCCAGTAGCCTATTCCGGGACAGAGGCTACGAGCAGTACTTC. This sequence encodes CASSLFRDRGYEQYF.

This clone was detected only once. This chain links TRBV28 with TRBJ1-6, with 8 bases lining up with TRBD1. CDR1 and CDR2 from the germline V gene are MDHEN and SYDVKM. The CDR3 runs to 17 residues. Trimming removed 4 bases from V and 10 bases from J; junction bases left unmatched: 15. The CDR3 sequence: CASSSPGRQGQGSPLHF. CDR3 in DNA: TGTGCCAGCAGTTCTCCCGGGCGACAGGGGCAGGGGTCACCCCTCCACTTT.

The genes are TRBV28 and TRBJ2-5, with D uncertain. With 3 bases removed from V and 1 base from J, the gap between germline ends came to 12 bases. The length of the CDR3 is 15 residues. CDR1 and CDR2 (germline): MDHEN, SYDVKM. The CDR3 DNA reads as TGTGCCAGCAGTTTTATAGGCCGTTTCCAAGAGACCCAGTACTTC. Translated, it gives CASSFIGRFQETQYF. Using reference TRBV28 and TRBJ2-5 for the parts outside the CDR3, the full variable domain is DVKVTQSSRYLVKRTGEKVFLECVQDMDHENMFWYRQDPGLGLRLIYFSYDVKMKEKGDIPEGYSVSREKKERFSLILESASTNQTSMYLCASSFIGRFQETQYFGPGTRLLVL.